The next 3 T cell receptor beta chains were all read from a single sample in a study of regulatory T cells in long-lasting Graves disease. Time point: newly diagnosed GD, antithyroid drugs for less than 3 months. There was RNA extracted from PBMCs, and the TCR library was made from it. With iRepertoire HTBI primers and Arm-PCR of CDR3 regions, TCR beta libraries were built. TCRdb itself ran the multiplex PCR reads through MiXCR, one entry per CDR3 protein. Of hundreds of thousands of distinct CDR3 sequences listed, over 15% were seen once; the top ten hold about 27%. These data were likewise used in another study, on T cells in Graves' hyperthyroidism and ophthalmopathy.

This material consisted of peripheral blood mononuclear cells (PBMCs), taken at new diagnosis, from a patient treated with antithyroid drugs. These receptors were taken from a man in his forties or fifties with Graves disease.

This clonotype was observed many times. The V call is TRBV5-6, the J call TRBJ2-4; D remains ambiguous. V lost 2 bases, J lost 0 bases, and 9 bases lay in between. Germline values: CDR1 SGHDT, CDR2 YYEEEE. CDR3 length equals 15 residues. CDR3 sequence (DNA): TGTGCCAGCAGCTTCTTGGGCCTAGCCAAAAACATTCAGTACTTC. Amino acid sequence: CASSFLGLAKNIQYF. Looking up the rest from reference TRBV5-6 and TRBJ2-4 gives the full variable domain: DAGVTQSPTHLIKTRGQQVTLRCSPKSGHDTVSWYQQALGQGPQFIFQYYEEEERQRGNFPDRFSGHQFPNYSSELNVNALLLGDSALYLCASSFLGLAKNIQYFGAGTRLSVL.

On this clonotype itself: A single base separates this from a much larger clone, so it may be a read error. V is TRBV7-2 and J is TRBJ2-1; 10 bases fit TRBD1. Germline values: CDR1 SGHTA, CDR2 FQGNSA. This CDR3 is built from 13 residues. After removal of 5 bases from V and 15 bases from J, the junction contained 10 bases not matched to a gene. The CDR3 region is CASSPMPGTGAFF. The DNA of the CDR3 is TGTGCCAGCAGCCCCATGCCCGGGACAGGGGCGTTCTTC.

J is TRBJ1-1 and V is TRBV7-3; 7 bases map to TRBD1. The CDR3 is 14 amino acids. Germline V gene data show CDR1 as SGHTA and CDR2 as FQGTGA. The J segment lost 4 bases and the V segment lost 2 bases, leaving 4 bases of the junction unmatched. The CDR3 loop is CASSLGDRGTEAFF. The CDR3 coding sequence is TGTGCCAGCAGCTTAGGGGACAGAGGCACTGAAGCTTTCTTT.